This T cell receptor beta chain originates from a study of identical twins (dated by TCRdb to 2015 to 2016). Concerning the study at large: The study deep-sequenced TCR alpha and beta repertoires from monozygotic twins, unrelated adults of various ages and cord blood to test whether fetal clonotypes persist. To rule out contamination, the twin experiments were replicated at different times with different library preparation protocols. What the study reported, not specific to this receptor: Compared with coincidental sharing between unrelated individuals, out-of-frame TCR alpha sequences shared between twins showed an excess of sequences with low generation probability. Invariant T cells such as MAIT and iNKT could partly confound zero-insertion analyses, although diverse VJ usage argued against such confounding for most clonotypes. Fewer insertions were carried by abundant cord blood beta clonotypes; a weaker similar trend was observed in young adult naive repertoires, while no such trend was observed in memory repertoires. In monozygotic twins, out-of-frame TCR alpha sharing was systematically underestimated by recombination models, although the models agreed with sharing between unrelated individuals. Because the same donors could not be followed over many years, conclusions were based on cross-sectional statistical analysis. The excess sharing between twins in beta out-of-frame sequences was weaker because fewer shared sequences reduced the signal-to-noise ratio.

Libraries came from 5' RACE. The listed sequencing device is Illumina HiSeq 2000. A universal primer binding site was introduced by template switching, and a unique molecular identifier was present in the final cDNA, enabling accurate counting of TCR cDNA molecules. Specific primers in the conserved constant-segment region were used to synthesize first-strand cDNA for TCR alpha and beta chains. Each cDNA library was double barcoded, with a SMART-Mk sample barcode plus Illumina barcodes, to control for contamination. TruSeq adapter sequences, together with Illumina sample barcodes, were added in two successive PCR steps. Sequencing of the TCR alpha and beta cDNA libraries was done on the Illumina HiSeq platform using custom primers. The study's own analysis went as follows. Raw reads were processed with MiGEC to extract unique molecular identifiers, and MiXCR was used to determine CDR3 positions. For each individual, recombination models were inferred using an EM algorithm with the repgenHMM and IGoR tools. Shared clonotypes were analyzed with the tcR package in R, and sharing was normalized by the product of cloneset sizes. To study raw recombination without the effects of thymic and clonal selection, out-of-frame nonproductive sequences were analyzed. Through fastp at Q25 and MiXCR, TCRdb rebuilt clones from the public reads, retaining in-frame beta chains. Each CDR3 protein appears once, grouped with its most common genes and DNA. For this entry, the V and J calls and clone size follow TCRdb and not the study's own pipeline. The sample contains around 370,000 distinct CDR3 sequences, 8.5% to 10% of them found a single time. The ten largest clones add up to 8% to 10% of the sample.

There are many counts of this clonotype. It lacks a known antigen. The record has no base qualities; no much larger clone is one base away. Every donor in the study was a healthy Caucasian. The researchers also sequenced three unrelated adults who were not twins: a male aged 18 to 30, a male aged 50 to 60, and a female aged 50 to 60. Using Miltenyi CD45RO+ enrichment and human naive T-cell isolation kits, memory (CD45RO+) and naive T cells were isolated from PBMC. Looking up the germline V gene (reference sequence) yields CDR1 MNHEY and CDR2 SMNVEV. Trimming accounts for 6 bases at V and 8 bases at J, while the number of junction bases matched to no gene is 15. The CDR3, cysteine through phenylalanine, is 16 amino acids long. Of all the DNA, just the CDR3 is kept, 48 bases in frame from base 1.

Sequenced sample: naive T cells sorted from blood. The intended sense of this specimen's cell subset or site label: cells isolated with a human naive T-cell isolation kit. This sequence was found in a woman in her fifties or sixties in good health. The chain employs TRBV27 and TRBJ1-1; 10 central bases correspond to TRBD1. The CDR3 region has the sequence CASRLTGGWRKGEAFF. In nucleotide form, the sequence is TGTGCCAGCAGGTTGACAGGGGGCTGGCGGAAGGGGGAAGCTTTCTTT.